Included here is one TCR beta chain sequence, with context. Source study methods: Counts of nucleated cells, estimated from reference gene primer amplification, were obtained. Method: immunoSEQ multiplex PCR; TCRdb's copy keeps in-frame clones and lacks some. That table is the source of V, J and clone size, and D and trimming were worked out from the DNA. Altogether about 180,000 clones are present, approximately 79% being singletons, with the ten largest covering roughly 25%. The data derive from a study of blood T cell repertoires in COVID-19. Looking at the study overall: Samples of COVID-19 (acute and convalescent) were obtained from the United States, Italy and Spain. PBMCs, B-cell-depleted T cells, or T cells were the source of the cDNA or gDNA that made up the material.

The CDR3 sequence is 14 residues long. V was clipped by 3 bases and J by 4 bases; unmatched bases: 3. The germline CDR1 and CDR2 sequences are SGHNT and YENEEA. The chain uses TRBV11-3 and TRBJ2-1, with TRBD2 matching 7 bases. This sequence was found in a woman between 65 and 79 years old with acute or convalescent COVID-19. Material: peripheral blood. The CDR3 protein is CASSFIGGYNEQFF. The CDR3 DNA reads TGTGCCAGCAGCTTTATCGGGGGGTACAATGAGCAGTTCTTC.